One T cell receptor (beta chain) is described in this entry. The data were taken from a study of blood T cell repertoires in COVID-19. Background on the study: COVID-19 samples, acute and convalescent, were from the United States, Italy and Spain. PBMCs, B-cell-depleted T cells, or T cells provided the cDNA or gDNA that made up the material.

In the authors' methods: Using reference gene primer amplification, nucleated cell counts were estimated. Measured with immunoSEQ multiplex PCR; TCRdb has only the in-frame clones, and not every one. That table is the source of V, J and clone size, and D and trimming were worked out from the DNA. The table shows about 180,000 clones, with 80% to 90% occurring only once. Germline-derived CDR1 and CDR2 are LNHDA and SQIVND (reference sequence). The CDR3 length is 15 residues. The V segment lost 5 bases and the J segment 0 bases; nucleotides outside the gene matches: 4. The sequenced material came from peripheral blood. The rearrangement links TRBV19 to TRBJ1-3; TRBD1 aligns across 7 bases. This receptor was taken from a man between 60 and 75 years old with acute or convalescent COVID-19. The CDR3 loop is CASSHDRASGNTIYF. The DNA of the CDR3 is TGTGCCAGTAGTCACGACAGGGCCTCTGGAAACACCATATATTTT.